A single T cell receptor beta chain is shown here with its context. This sample stems from a study of cytomegalovirus exposure and HLA in healthy donors. The PCR employed 60 Vbeta primers together with 13 Jbeta primers. The assay was immunoSEQ multiplex PCR, and TCRdb's table has in-frame clones only and misses some. The sample gives roughly 100,000 clones, 81% of which show up once; 9% to 12% is in the top ten. Healthy people donating bone marrow made up the donors. V lost 3 bases to trimming and J lost 4 bases; unmatched junction nucleotides: 5. Germline V gene lookup returns CDR1 LGHNA and CDR2 YSLEER. There are 14 residues in the CDR3.

This TCR derives from a human donor in good health. The sequenced sample consisted of PBMCs. The rearrangement joins TRBV4-3 to TRBJ1-2; 7 nucleotides line up with TRBD1. CDR3 sequence (DNA): TGCGCCAGCAGCCAGGACGACAGGGCCTATGGCTACACCTTC. The encoded protein is CASSQDDRAYGYTF.